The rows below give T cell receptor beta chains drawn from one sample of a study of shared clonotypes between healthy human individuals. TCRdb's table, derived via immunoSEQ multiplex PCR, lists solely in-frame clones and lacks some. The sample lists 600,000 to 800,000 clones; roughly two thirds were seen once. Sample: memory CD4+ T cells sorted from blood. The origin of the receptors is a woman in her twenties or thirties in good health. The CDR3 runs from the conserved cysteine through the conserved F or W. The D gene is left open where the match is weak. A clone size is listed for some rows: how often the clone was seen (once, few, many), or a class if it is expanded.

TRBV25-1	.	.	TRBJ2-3	TGTGCCAGCAGTGAACCGACGGGACCAAACACAGATACGCAGTATTTT	CASSEPTGPNTDTQYF
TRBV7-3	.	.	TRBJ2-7	TGTGCCAGCAGCTCAGGACCGACTGGAGAGCAGTACTTC	CASSSGPTGEQYF
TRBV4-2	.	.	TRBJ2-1	TGTGCCAGCAGCCAAGACGGTCGGGGGCACGATGAGCAGTTCTTC	CASSQDGRGHDEQFF
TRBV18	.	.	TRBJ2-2	TGTGCCAGCTCTCGAATGAGCCAAGGGAACACCGGGGAGCTGTTTTTT	CASSRMSQGNTGELFF
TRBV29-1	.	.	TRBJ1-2	TGCAGCGTTGCCCCTGCCTCCTATGGCTACACCTTC	CSVAPASYGYTF
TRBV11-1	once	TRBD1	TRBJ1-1	TGTGCCAGCAGCCGAAACGGACAGGGTGACACTGAAGCTTTCTTT	CASSRNGQGDTEAFF
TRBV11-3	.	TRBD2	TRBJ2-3	TGTGCCAGCAGCTTAGAGACTAGCGGGAGGCAGTATTTT	CASSLETSGRQYF
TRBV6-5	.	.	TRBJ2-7	TGTGCCAGCAGTTACTCACAAGTTGGGACGGAGCAGTACTTC	CASSYSQVGTEQYF
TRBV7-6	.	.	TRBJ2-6	TGTGCCAGCAGCCACAGTCCAGGGGGGTCTGGGGCCAACGTCCTGACTTTC	CASSHSPGGSGANVLTF
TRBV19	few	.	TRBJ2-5	TGTGCCAGTAGTAGCCGACGGAACCACCAAGAGACCCAGTACTTC	CASSSRRNHQETQYF
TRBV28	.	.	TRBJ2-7	TGTGCCAGCAGTTCTTACCCAAACGTCTACGAGCAGTACTTC	CASSSYPNVYEQYF
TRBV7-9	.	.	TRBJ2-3	TGTGCCAGCAGCTTAGCGAATTTAGGTGGGGCGGAGGATACGCAGTATTTT	CASSLANLGGAEDTQYF
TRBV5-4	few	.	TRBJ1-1	TGTGCCAGCAGCTTGGACGCAGATGAAGCTTTCTTT	CASSLDADEAFF
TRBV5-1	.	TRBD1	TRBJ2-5	TGCGCCAGCAGCGCGAACAACAGGGGGCAGGAGACCCAGTACTTC	CASSANNRGQETQYF
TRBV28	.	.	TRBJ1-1	TGTGCCAGCAGTTTAATTCCAATGAACACTGAAGCTTTCTTT	CASSLIPMNTEAFF
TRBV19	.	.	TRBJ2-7	TGTGCCAGTAGTCGAACGGTCGGTCGCTACGAGCAGTACTTC	CASSRTVGRYEQYF
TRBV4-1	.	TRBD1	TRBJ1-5	TGCGCCAGCAGGCGGACAGGGGGATTGGATCAGCCCCAGCATTTT	CASRRTGGLDQPQHF
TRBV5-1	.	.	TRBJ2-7	TGCGCCAGCACGCGGGTGGCGGGATCCGACGAGCAGTACTTC	CASTRVAGSDEQYF
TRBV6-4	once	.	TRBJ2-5	TGTGCCAGCAGCGCCCGTCGCTTGGGGGGATCGGAGACCCAGTACTTC	CASSARRLGGSETQYF
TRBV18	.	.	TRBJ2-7	TGTGCCAGCAGTTGGGGGACACCCTCCTACGAGCAGTACTTC	CASSWGTPSYEQYF
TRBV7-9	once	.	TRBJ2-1	TGTGCCAGCAGCTTAGTGGCAGGGGATGCTGAGCAGTTCTTC	CASSLVAGDAEQFF
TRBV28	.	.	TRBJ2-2	TGTGCCAGCAGTTTCCCGGCAGCGAACACCGGGGAGCTGTTTTTT	CASSFPAANTGELFF
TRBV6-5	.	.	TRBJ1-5	TGTGCCAGCACTCCTGGGGGGTTTCAGCCCCAGCATTTT	CASTPGGFQPQHF
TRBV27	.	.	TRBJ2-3	TGTGCCAACCCCGGGACTGCCAACCCCAAGGCGCCCATGAATACGCAGTATTTT	CANPGTANPKAPMNTQYF
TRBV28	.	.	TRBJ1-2	TGTGCCAGCAGTTTATGGCCCCCACCACTGTTC	CASSLWPPPLF
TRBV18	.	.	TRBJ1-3	TGTGCCAGCTCACCACCCGCTGGAAACACCATATATTTT	CASSPPAGNTIYF
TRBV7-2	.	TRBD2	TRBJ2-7	TGTGCCAGCAGCCCCGGACTAGCGCCCTACGAGCAGTACTTC	CASSPGLAPYEQYF
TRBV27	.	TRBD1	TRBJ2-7	TGTGCCAGCAGTCGAAAACCGGGACAGGGGGCGTACGAGCAGTACTTC	CASSRKPGQGAYEQYF
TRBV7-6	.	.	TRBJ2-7	TGTGCCAGCAGCTTAGAGGCGGGGCCGAGGATCGAGCAGTACTTC	CASSLEAGPRIEQYF
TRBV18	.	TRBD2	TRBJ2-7	TGTGCCAGCTCACCATCGGCTGGGACTAGCTCGGCCTACGAGCAGTACTTC	CASSPSAGTSSAYEQYF
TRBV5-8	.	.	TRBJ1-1	TGTGCCAGCAGCCCTGGGGGTAGGGATGAAATTTCTGCTGAAGCTTTCTTT	CASSPGGRDEISAEAFF
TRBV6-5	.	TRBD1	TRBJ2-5	TGTGCCAGCAGTTACGGCGACAGGGGGCTGGGAGAGACCCAGTACTTC	CASSYGDRGLGETQYF
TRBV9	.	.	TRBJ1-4	TGTGCCAGCAGCGTAGGCTTGGAGGGTGAAAAACTGTTTTTT	CASSVGLEGEKLFF
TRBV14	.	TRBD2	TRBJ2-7	TGTGCCAGCAGCCAAGATAGGCTAGCGGGAGTGGGCGAGCAGTACTTC	CASSQDRLAGVGEQYF
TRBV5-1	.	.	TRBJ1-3	TGCGCCAGCAGCGCGAACCCGATCCGAAACACCATATATTTT	CASSANPIRNTIYF
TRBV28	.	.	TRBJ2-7	TGTGCCAGCAGTTTTCGCTACGAGCAGTACTTC	CASSFRYEQYF
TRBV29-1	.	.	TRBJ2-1	TGCAGCTCAAATGGGGGCCCAGGAGGGGGGAACAATGAGCAGTTCTTC	CSSNGGPGGGNNEQFF
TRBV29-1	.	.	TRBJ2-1	TGCAGCGTTCAGCGGGCCAACAATGAGCAGTTCTTC	CSVQRANNEQFF
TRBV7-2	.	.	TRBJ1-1	TGTGCCAGCACCTTAACCGCCCTTACGAACACTGAAGCTTTCTTT	CASTLTALTNTEAFF
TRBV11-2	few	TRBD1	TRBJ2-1	TGTGCCAGCAGCTTAGACGGGACAGGCTACAATGAGCAGTTCTTC	CASSLDGTGYNEQFF
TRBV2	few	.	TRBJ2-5	TGTGCCAGCAGTGATTACGGTGTGGGACGGGATTTGGAACGGTTACAAGAGACCCAGTACTTC	CASSDYGVGRDLERLQETQYF
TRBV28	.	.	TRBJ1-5	TGTGCCAGCACCCCCCAGCGGAACAATCAGCCCCAGCATTTT	CASTPQRNNQPQHF
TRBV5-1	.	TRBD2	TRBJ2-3	TGCGCCAGCAGCTTGCCTCCGGGGCGGGAGGGTCCAGATACGCAGTATTTT	CASSLPPGREGPDTQYF
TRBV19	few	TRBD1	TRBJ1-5	TGTGCCAGCGCCCTTGGGACAGGGTACAATCAGCCCCAGCATTTT	CASALGTGYNQPQHF
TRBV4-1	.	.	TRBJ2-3	TGCGCCAGCAGCCTAGGGGGATACACAGATACGCAGTATTTT	CASSLGGYTDTQYF
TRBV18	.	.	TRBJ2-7	TGTGCCAGCTCACTACCCCCGGGACGGCGGACCCACGAGCAGTACTTC	CASSLPPGRRTHEQYF
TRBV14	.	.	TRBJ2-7	TGTGCCAGCAGCCATACTATCTCCACTGGCTCCTACGAGCAGTACTTC	CASSHTISTGSYEQYF
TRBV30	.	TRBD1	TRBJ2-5	TGTGCCTGGAGTGCCAGGGGGCTTCAAGAGACCCAGTACTTC	CAWSARGLQETQYF
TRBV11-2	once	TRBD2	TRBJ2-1	TGTGCCAGCAGCTCCCCTAGCGGGAGGGCCGATGAGCAGTTCTTC	CASSSPSGRADEQFF
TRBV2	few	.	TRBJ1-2	TGTGCCAGCAGACTCGCGGGGAGGGACTATGGCTACACCTTC	CASRLAGRDYGYTF
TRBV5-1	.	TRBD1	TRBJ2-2	TGCGCCAGCAGCTCACCAGGGACAGGGTTCACCGGGGAGCTGTTTTTT	CASSSPGTGFTGELFF
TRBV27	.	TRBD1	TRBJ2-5	TGTGCCAGCAGTTCGGGACAGGGATTAGAGACCCAGTACTTC	CASSSGQGLETQYF
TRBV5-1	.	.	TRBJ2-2	TGCGCCAGCAGCTTGGATTTGACCGGGGAGCTGTTTTTT	CASSLDLTGELFF
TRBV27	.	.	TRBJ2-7	TGTGCCAGCAGCCCCCGAAGGGCTAGCGTGGCCGAGCAGTACTTC	CASSPRRASVAEQYF
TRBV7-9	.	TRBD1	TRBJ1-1	TGTGCCAGCAACCATCAGGGGGGCACTGAAGCTTTCTTT	CASNHQGGTEAFF